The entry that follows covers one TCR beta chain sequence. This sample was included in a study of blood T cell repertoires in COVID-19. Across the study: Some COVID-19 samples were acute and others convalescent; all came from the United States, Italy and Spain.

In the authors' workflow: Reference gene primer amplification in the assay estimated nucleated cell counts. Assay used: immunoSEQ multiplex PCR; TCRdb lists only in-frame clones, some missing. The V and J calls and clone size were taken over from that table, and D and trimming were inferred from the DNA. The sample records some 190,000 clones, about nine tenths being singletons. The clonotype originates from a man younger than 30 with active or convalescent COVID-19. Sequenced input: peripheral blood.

CDR3 amino acids: CASSYSPWGQATYEQYF. The CDR3 nucleotides are TGTGCCAGCAGTTACTCTCCCTGGGGACAGGCGACCTACGAGCAGTACTTC. This sequence joins TRBV6-2 or TRBV6-3 and TRBJ2-7; 8 bases fit TRBD1. The V gene's germline CDR1 is MNHEY and CDR2 SVGEGT. The CDR3 is 17 amino acids. The V and J ends lost 0 bases and 2 bases, in that order; junction bases with no gene match: 9.